This TCR beta chain derives from a study of blood T cell repertoires in COVID-19. At least ten counts were recorded for this clone. This CDR3 is 16 amino acids long. Unmatched junction bases numbered 8, after V lost 1 base and J lost 5 bases. Germline V lookup: CDR1 SGHVS, CDR2 FQNEAQ. As handled by the study authors: Scientists estimated how many nucleated cells there were by amplifying reference gene primers. The method was immunoSEQ multiplex PCR; TCRdb's version includes in-frame clones alone and lacks a portion of them. V, J and clone size were drawn from that table, and D and trimming were deduced from the DNA. The sample includes 42,000 or so clones, around 80% seen only once; the top ten take about 29%.

Sequenced input: peripheral blood. V is TRBV7-8 and J is TRBJ2-7, with 10 bases lining up with TRBD2. This clonotype was obtained from an elderly man with acute or convalescent COVID-19. The CDR3 DNA follows: TGTGCCAGCAGCTTAGATCGGCTAGCGGGAGTTAACGAGCAGTACTTC. Its protein is CASSLDRLAGVNEQYF. Together with reference TRBV7-8 and TRBJ2-7, the CDR3 gives the full variable domain: GAGVSQSPRYKVAKRGQDVALRCDPISGHVSLFWYQQALGQGPEFLTYFQNEAQLDKSGLPSDRFFAERPEGSVSTLKIQRTQQEDSAVYLCASSLDRLAGVNEQYFGPGTRLTVT.